This T cell receptor (beta chain) derives from a study of shared clonotypes between healthy human individuals (TCRdb year 2020). About the investigation overall: Three men and a couple of women, aged 18 to 49 years, made up the cohort. Libraries were prepared and TCR repertoires were sequenced by different laboratories using diverse techniques, in order to increase sequencing depth and limit assay-specific biases. To estimate repertoire size and how much clonotypes are shared between individuals, the study performed deep sequencing of blood TCR repertoires from five healthy adults. For each donor, CD4 naive and CD4 memory were each given three plates, CD8 naive was given two plates, and CD8 memory was given one plate. Leukapheresis yielded between about 0.94 and 10 billion PBMCs per donor. Beyond this particular receptor, the publication reports: The small number of donors limited the genetic and exposure-history diversity represented. Even with the large sequencing depth, rarefaction of the sorted-subset datasets indicated that sequencing was incomplete. Based on pairwise subsampling, the degree of clonotype sharing among donors was expected to be affected by sequencing depth. Approximately 5% of naive CD4, 3.5% of naive CD8, 2% to 2.5% of memory CD4, and more than 0.35% of memory CD8 clonotypes were shared across four donors. Compared with non-shared clonotypes, the clonotypes found in all four sorted-subset donors had higher generation probabilities. Naive subsets generally had larger estimated clonotype richness than memory subsets did. Sampling was limited to blood, and TCR repertoires in tissue likely differ from TCR repertoires in blood.

Using the deep immunoSEQ assay, multiplex PCR amplified TCR CDR3 regions from genomic DNA. Genomic DNA extracted from each cell subset was distributed evenly over all wells of several immunoSEQ 96-well plates, and each plate served as one replicate. For sorted subsets, roughly 200 ng of genomic DNA, equivalent to some 30,000 T cell genomes, went into each replicate PCR. Purified libraries were measured with a Qubit 3.0 fluorometer, size-checked on a Bioanalyzer 2100, and measured again with the KAPA Library Quantification kit. Each immunoSEQ 96-well plate was sequenced on its own single-read 150-cycle Illumina NextSeq 550 flow cell. Processing in the source paper ran as follows. Because the immunoSEQ output held only junctional sequences and lacked quality scores, the filtering could not match the filtering applied to full-length reads. Sequences were annotated with PyIR, a Python wrapper for IgBLAST v1.9, and V/J genes and CDR3 were assigned using IMGT germline references. Reads were filtered out if the reads had weak V/J assignments (E-value above 1e-6), no CDR3, stop codons, out-of-frame junctions, or ambiguous translated residues. V3J clonotypes were defined by identical inferred V gene, J gene, and CDR3 amino acid sequence. To compute the percentage overlap between repertoires, the number of shared unique clonotypes was divided by the size of the smaller repertoire. Repertoire richness was assessed with RTK rarefaction, the Chao1 estimator, and Recon v2.1 estimates of unobserved clonotypes. For all TCRbeta clonotypes obtained by the gDNA method from a handful of donors, generation probabilities were computed with OLGA. What TCRdb holds here is the immuneACCESS table cut down to in-frame rearrangements. Part of the clones is not present; checked against another copy, under half of the missing clones reflect an unresolved V gene, and the others are unexplained. V and J calls plus clone size are reproduced from that table; the DNA served to infer D and trimming. The sample table lists 2 million to 3 million clones, around 94% of them with a count of one. The top ten clones comprise about 0.13% of the sample.

Regarding this clone: It has no known antigen specificity. Base qualities are missing; no much larger clone stands one base away.

Donors were healthy HIV-negative adults with no recently reported acute infections or vaccinations. All donors were Caucasian adults living in Nashville, Tennessee, USA. Magnetic negative selection was used to enrich CD4+ T cells, after which naive cells were positively selected on CD45RA and the negative fraction became the memory subset. After blood collection by leukapheresis, PBMCs were isolated using Ficoll-Histopaque density gradient centrifugation and then cryopreserved in the vapor phase of liquid nitrogen. Analytical flow cytometry was used to check the purity and quantity of every magnetically sorted T cell population. Genomic DNA was isolated from each sorted fraction and quantified by UV absorbance on a Nanodrop 2000c. CDR1 and CDR2, looked up from the germline V gene, are MNHEY and SVGAGI. The CDR3 runs 14 amino acids, cysteine and phenylalanine included. The DNA shown is the 42-base CDR3, in frame from base 1. The V end loses 6 bases and the J end loses 0 bases, and a stretch of 11 bases separates them.

Sequencing used naive CD4+ T cells sorted from blood. Per the publication, the cell subset or site label means: CD45RA+ positively selected. The TCR was taken from a man aged 18 to 35 in good health. The chain was built from TRBV6-5 and TRBJ1-1, and the D gene may be TRBD1, 5 bases matching. The CDR3 in this case is CASSLGTLNTEAFF. The DNA is as follows: TGTGCCAGCAGCCTTGGGACTTTGAACACTGAAGCTTTCTTT.